The rows below give T cell receptor beta chains drawn from one sample of a study of T cell changes during pregnancy in multiple sclerosis. Only in-frame clones appear in the TCRdb table, and some are missing; sequencing was by immunoSEQ multiplex PCR. Of about 46,000 clones listed, about 91% are singletons. The material sequenced was CD8+ T cells from peripheral blood mononuclear cells, taken after pregnancy. The receptors come from a female donor with multiple sclerosis, enrolled in a pregnancy study. Each CDR3 is given with its conserved first and last residue. A D gene is named only where the DNA matches it firmly. The size of a clone is reported for some rows only, either as once, few or many, or as a class for expanded clones.

TRBD2	NA	TRBJ2-3	TRBV4-3	TGCGCCAGCAGCCAATTAGCGGGGAGCACAGATACGCAGTATTTT	CASSQLAGSTDTQYF
TRBD2	NA	TRBJ2-5	TRBV6-5	TGTGCCAGCAGTCACCCGGGGCTAGCGGAAGAGACCCAGTACTTC	CASSHPGLAEETQYF
NA	NA	TRBJ1-5	TRBV7-8	TGTGCCAGCAGCTCACCAGGTGAATCCCAGCATTTT	CASSSPGESQHF
TRBD1	NA	TRBJ1-1	TRBV29-1	TGCAGCGTTGAAGACCCGGGCCAGGGGGCCGAGGCTGAAGCTTTCTTT	CSVEDPGQGAEAEAFF
NA	NA	TRBJ2-7	TRBV6-5	TGTGCCAGCAGTTCCTCACCGTCTACCTACGAGCAGTACTTC	CASSSSPSTYEQYF
TRBD2	NA	TRBJ2-5	TRBV6-5	TGTGCCAGCAGTTATTCAGCGGGAGGATCAGAGACCCAGTACTTC	CASSYSAGGSETQYF
TRBD1	NA	TRBJ2-5	TRBV18	TGTGCCAGCTCACCTAGACAGGGAGAGACCCAGTACTTC	CASSPRQGETQYF
NA	NA	TRBJ2-7	TRBV11-2	TGTGCCAGCAGCTTAGAGTTTAGCGATCAGTACTTC	CASSLEFSDQYF
TRBD1	NA	TRBJ1-5	TRBV5-8	TGTGCCAGCAGCTTTCGTCAGGGGGCGTTAAATGCGGATAGCAATCAGCCCCAGCATTTT	CASSFRQGALNADSNQPQHF
NA	NA	TRBJ1-4	TRBV6-5	TGTGCCAGCAGCCCATACAGGGATGAAAAACTGTTTTTT	CASSPYRDEKLFF
NA	NA	TRBJ1-2	TRBV13	TGTGCCAGCAGCTCACAGACGCAGAGCTATGGCTACACCTTC	CASSSQTQSYGYTF
NA	NA	TRBJ2-7	TRBV29-1	TGCAGCGGGACAGACTCCTACGAGCAGTACTTC	CSGTDSYEQYF
TRBD1	NA	TRBJ1-1	TRBV19	TGTGCCAGTTGGACAGGGGAGAACACTGAAGCTTTCTTT	CASWTGENTEAFF
NA	NA	TRBJ2-7	TRBV6-5	TGTGCCAGCAGTTCCTGGGGCACCTACGAGCAGTACTTC	CASSSWGTYEQYF
TRBD1	NA	TRBJ2-3	TRBV7-9	TGTGCCAGCAGCTTATATGCAGGGGGTAATACAGATACGCAGTATTTT	CASSLYAGGNTDTQYF
NA	large	TRBJ1-1	TRBV5-1	TGCGCCAGCAGCTTGGGAGGGGGGGGTTACACTGAAGCTTTCTTT	CASSLGGGGYTEAFF
TRBD2	NA	TRBJ2-5	TRBV27	TGTGCCAGCAGTTTTTATATTGGGAGGGAAGAGACCCAGTACTTC	CASSFYIGREETQYF
NA	NA	TRBJ1-2	TRBV4-3	TGCGCCAGCAGCCAAAGACAGGAAAGCGTCTATGGCTACACCTTC	CASSQRQESVYGYTF
TRBD1	NA	TRBJ1-1	TRBV4-3	TGCGCCAGCAGCCCAAAGCCGGGACAGGATAACATGAACACTGAAGCTTTCTTT	CASSPKPGQDNMNTEAFF
NA	NA	TRBJ1-1	TRBV6-1	TGTGCCAGCAGTGAACGGGGACACCTGAACACTGAAGCTTTCTTT	CASSERGHLNTEAFF